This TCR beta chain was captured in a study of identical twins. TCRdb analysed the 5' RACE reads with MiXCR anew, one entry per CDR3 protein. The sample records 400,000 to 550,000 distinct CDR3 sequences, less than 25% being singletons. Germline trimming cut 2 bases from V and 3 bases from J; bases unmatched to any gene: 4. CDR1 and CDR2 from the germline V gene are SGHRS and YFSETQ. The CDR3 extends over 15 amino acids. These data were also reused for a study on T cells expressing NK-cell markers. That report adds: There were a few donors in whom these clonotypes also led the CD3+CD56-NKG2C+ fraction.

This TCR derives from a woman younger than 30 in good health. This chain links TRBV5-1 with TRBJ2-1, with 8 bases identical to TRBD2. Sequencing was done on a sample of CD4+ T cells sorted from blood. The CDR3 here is CASSFGGADYNEQFF. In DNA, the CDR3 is TGCGCCAGCAGCTTCGGGGGGGCGGACTACAATGAGCAGTTCTTC. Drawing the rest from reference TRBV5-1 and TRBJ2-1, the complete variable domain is KAGVTQTPRYLIKTRGQQVTLSCSPISGHRSVSWYQQTPGQGLQFLFEYFSETQRNKGNFPGRFSGRQFSNSRSEMNVSTLELGDSALYLCASSFGGADYNEQFFGPGTRLTVL.